The 9 T cell receptor beta chains below were found in one sample sequenced in a study of molecular identifiers for immune sequencing clone quantification. TCRdb ran MiXCR on the PCR reads and lists one entry per CDR3 protein. The data contain 550,000 to 750,000 distinct CDR3 sequences, less than 20% of them singletons. Sequenced sample: naive CD8+ T cells from blood, with Jurkat cell RNA spiked in. Subset defined: FACS-sorted CD8+CD4-CCR7+CD45RA+ naive T cells. All receptors come from a human donor in good health. Some libraries in this study had Jurkat cell RNA spiked in.

This clonotype appeared many times. The chain recombines TRBV20-1 with TRBJ1-6; 7 bases match TRBD1. Germline V lookup: CDR1 DFQATT, CDR2 SNEGSKA (reference sequence). J lost 0 bases, V lost 3 bases, and 2 bases had no gene match. The CDR3 is made up of 15 amino acids. The CDR3 sequence: CSARGTVSYNSPLHF. The CDR3 DNA is TGCAGTGCTAGGGGGACAGTCTCCTATAATTCACCCCTCCACTTT.

This clonotype has only a few counts. This sequence joins TRBV28 and TRBJ1-5; D is undetermined. In germline, CDR1 is MDHEN, CDR2 SYDVKM. Trimming took 3 bases from V and 0 from J, leaving 9 bases between them. There are 15 residues in the CDR3. Here the CDR3 reads CASSLETDSNQPQHF. The DNA for the CDR3 is TGTGCCAGCAGTTTGGAGACGGATAGCAATCAGCCCCAGCATTTT.

This clonotype showed up just a few times. The gene calls are TRBV9 and TRBJ2-7; TRBD1 agrees at 7 bases. The ends lost 0 bases at V and 1 base at J; junction bases unmatched: 7. CDR3 length equals 16 residues. Germline lookup yields CDR1 SGDLS and CDR2 YYNGEE. The CDR3 nucleotides are TGTGCCAGCAGCGTAGTCGGGACAGCGAAATCCTACGAGCAGTACTTC. Its protein product is CASSVVGTAKSYEQYF.

As for this clonotype: A read error is possible here, since a much larger clone lies one base away. The CDR3 sequence is CGSSQTSSGNTIYF. The CDR3 region has the DNA TGTGGCAGCAGCCAAACAAGCTCTGGAAACACCATATATTTT. J is TRBJ1-3 and V is TRBV5-5; no clear D gene. From germline, CDR1 is SGHKS and CDR2 YYEKEE (reference sequence). The CDR3 sequence is 14 residues long.

This clonotype has more than one count but fewer than ten. The chain joins TRBV7-9 to TRBJ2-7, with unresolved D. Germline assignment: CDR1 SEHNR and CDR2 FQNEAQ (reference sequence). CDR3 length: 12 amino acids. Between the trimmed V and J ends, which lost 3 bases and 4 bases, there was a span of 7 bases. CDR3 bases: TGTGCCAGCAGCTTGGTCAATTACGAGCAGTACTTC. Amino acids: CASSLVNYEQYF.

The sample holds many counts of this clonotype. The chain links TRBV12-3 or TRBV12-4 to TRBJ2-1, with 7 nucleotides matching TRBD2. J lost 4 bases, V lost 5 bases, and 2 bases had no gene match. The CDR3 sequence is 13 residues long. The CDR3 region is CASSKGLYNEQFF. The CDR3 DNA reads TGTGCCAGCAGTAAGGGACTATACAATGAGCAGTTCTTC.

This clonotype has ten or more counts. The J gene is TRBJ2-7, the V gene TRBV5-1, with 9 bases lining up with TRBD1. From germline, CDR1 is SGHRS and CDR2 YFSETQ. The V gene end was trimmed by 2 bases and the J gene end by 1 base; junction bases not matched to a gene: 10. The CDR3 spans 17 residues. CDR3 DNA sequence: TGCGCCAGCAGCTTCGGACAGGGGCGAATTCTGTCCTACGAGCAGTACTTC. Translation: CASSFGQGRILSYEQYF.

Of note for this clonotype: A read error is possible here, since a much larger clone lies one base away. The chain employs TRBV2 and TRBJ2-7; unclear D gene. This CDR3 comprises 13 residues. From germline, CDR1 is SNHLY and CDR2 FYNNEI. V shed 2 bases and J shed 5 bases, with 10 bases lying between them. CDR3 DNA sequence: TGTGCCAGCAGTGAATGGGCGGCCCACGAGCAGTACTTC. Protein product: CASSEWAAHEQYF.

Many counts were recorded for this clonotype. The chain uses TRBV6-1 and TRBJ2-1; D tentatively fits TRBD1 or TRBD2 (7 bases each). V was clipped by 8 bases and J by 4 bases, with 15 bases between them. The CDR3 loop spans 14 amino acids. From germline, CDR1 is MNHNS and CDR2 SASEGT. CDR3 residues: CASSGRGGYNEQFF. DNA for the CDR3: TGTGCCAGCTCAGGCAGGGGGGGGTACAATGAGCAGTTCTTC.